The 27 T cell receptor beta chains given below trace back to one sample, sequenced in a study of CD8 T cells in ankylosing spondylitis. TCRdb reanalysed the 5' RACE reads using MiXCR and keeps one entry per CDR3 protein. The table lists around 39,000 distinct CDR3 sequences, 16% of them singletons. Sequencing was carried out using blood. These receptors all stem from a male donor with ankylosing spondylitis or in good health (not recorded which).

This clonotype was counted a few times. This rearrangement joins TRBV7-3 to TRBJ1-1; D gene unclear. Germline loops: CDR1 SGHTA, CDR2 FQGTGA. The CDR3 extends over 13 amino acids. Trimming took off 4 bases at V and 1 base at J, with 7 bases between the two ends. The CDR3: CASSSSRNTEAFF. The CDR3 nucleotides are TGTGCCAGCAGCTCAAGCAGGAACACTGAAGCTTTCTTT.

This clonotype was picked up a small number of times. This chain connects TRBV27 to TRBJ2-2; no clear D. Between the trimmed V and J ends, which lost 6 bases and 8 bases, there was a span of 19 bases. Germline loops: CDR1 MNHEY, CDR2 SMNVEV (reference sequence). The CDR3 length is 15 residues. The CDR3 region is CASRPQALFAGELFF. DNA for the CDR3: TGTGCCAGCAGGCCCCAGGCGCTCTTTGCTGGGGAGCTGTTTTTT.

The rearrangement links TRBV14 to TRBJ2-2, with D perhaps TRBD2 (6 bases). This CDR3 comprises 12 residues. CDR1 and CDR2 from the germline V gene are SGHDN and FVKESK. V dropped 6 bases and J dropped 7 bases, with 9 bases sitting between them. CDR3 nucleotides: TGTGCCAGCAGAAGGGAGGACGGGGAGCTGTTTTTT. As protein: CASRREDGELFF.

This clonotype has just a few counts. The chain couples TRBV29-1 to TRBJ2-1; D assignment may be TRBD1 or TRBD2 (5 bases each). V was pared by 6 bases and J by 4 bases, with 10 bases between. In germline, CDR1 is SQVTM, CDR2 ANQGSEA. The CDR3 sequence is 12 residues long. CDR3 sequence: CSVGTLYNEQFF. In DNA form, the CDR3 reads TGCAGCGTCGGGACCCTATACAATGAGCAGTTCTTC.

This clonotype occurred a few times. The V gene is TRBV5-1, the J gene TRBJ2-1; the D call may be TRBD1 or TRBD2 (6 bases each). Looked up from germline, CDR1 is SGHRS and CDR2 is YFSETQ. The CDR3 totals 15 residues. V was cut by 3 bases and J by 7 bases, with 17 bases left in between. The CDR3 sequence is CASSSGAGNLNEQFF. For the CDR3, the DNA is TGCGCCAGCAGCTCGGGGGCGGGGAACTTAAATGAGCAGTTCTTC.

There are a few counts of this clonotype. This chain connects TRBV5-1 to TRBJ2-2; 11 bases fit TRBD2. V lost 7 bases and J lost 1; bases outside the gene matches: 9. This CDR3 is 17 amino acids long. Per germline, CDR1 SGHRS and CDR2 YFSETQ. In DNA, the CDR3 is TGCGCCAGCCGGGTTGGAGGACTAGCGGGGAACACCGGGGAGCTGTTTTTT. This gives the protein CASRVGGLAGNTGELFF.

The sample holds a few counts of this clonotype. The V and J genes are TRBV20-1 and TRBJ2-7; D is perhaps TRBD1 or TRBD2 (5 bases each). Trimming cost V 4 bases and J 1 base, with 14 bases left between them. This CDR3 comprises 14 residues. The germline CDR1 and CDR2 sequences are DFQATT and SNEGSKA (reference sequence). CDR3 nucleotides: TGCAGTGCTATGGGGGATTCCTCGTCCTACGAGCAGTACGTC. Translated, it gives CSAMGDSSSYEQYV.

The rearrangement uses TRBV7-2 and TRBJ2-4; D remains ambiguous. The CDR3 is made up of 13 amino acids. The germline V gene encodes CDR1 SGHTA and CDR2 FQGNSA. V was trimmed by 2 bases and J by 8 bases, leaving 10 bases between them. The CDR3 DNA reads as TGTGCCAGCAGCTTACTCAGGCTGCACATTCAGTACTTC. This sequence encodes CASSLLRLHIQYF.

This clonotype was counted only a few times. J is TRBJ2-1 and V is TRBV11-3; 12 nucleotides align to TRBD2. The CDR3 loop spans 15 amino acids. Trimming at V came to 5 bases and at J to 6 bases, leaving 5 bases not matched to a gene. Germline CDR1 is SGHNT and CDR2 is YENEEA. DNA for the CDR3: TGTGCCAGCAGCATCCGGACTAGCGGGGTCAATGAGCAGTTCTTC. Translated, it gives CASSIRTSGVNEQFF.

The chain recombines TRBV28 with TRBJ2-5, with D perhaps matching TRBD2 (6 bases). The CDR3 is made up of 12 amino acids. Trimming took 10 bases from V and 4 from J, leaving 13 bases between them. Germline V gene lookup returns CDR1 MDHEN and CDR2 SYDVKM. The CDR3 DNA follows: TGTGCCACTAAGGAGGGGCGAGAGACCCAGTACTTC. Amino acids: CATKEGRETQYF.

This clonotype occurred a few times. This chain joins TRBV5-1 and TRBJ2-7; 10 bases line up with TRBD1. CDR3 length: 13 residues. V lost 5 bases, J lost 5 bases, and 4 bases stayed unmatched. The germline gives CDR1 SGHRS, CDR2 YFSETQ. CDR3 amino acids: CASRLGTGDEQYV. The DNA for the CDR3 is TGCGCCAGCAGGCTCGGGACAGGGGACGAGCAGTACGTC.

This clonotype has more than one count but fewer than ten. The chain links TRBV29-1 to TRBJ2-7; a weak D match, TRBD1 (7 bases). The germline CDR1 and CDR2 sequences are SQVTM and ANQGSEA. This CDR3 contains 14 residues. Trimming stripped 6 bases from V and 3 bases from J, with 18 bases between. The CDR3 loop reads CSVGGTARGYEQYF. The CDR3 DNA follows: TGCAGCGTGGGCGGGACAGCCCGGGGCTACGAGCAGTACTTC.

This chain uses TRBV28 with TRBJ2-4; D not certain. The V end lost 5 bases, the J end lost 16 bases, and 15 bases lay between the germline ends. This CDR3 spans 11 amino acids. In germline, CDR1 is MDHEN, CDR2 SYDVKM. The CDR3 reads CASSQDGLTYF. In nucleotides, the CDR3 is TGTGCCAGCAGTCAGGACGGATTAACCTACTTC.

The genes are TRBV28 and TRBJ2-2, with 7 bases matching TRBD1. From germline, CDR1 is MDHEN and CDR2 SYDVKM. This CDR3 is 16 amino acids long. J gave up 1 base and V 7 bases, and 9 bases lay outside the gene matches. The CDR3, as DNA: TGTGCCAGCAACCCATGGAGACAGGGGAACACCGGGGAGCTGTTTTTT. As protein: CASNPWRQGNTGELFF.

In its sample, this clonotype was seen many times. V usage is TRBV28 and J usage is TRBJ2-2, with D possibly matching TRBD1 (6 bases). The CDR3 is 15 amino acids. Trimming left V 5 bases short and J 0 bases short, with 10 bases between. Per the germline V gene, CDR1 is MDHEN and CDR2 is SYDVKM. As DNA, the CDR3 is TGTGCCAGCAGTGGACAGCTTTCGAACACCGGGGAGCTGTTTTTT. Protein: CASSGQLSNTGELFF. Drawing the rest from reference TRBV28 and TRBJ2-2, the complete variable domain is DVKVTQSSRYLVKRTGEKVFLECVQDMDHENMFWYRQDPGLGLRLIYFSYDVKMKEKGDIPEGYSVSREKKERFSLILESASTNQTSMYLCASSGQLSNTGELFFGEGSRLTVL.

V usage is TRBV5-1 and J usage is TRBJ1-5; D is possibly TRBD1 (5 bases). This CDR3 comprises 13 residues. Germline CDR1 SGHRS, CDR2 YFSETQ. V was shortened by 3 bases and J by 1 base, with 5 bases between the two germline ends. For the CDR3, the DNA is TGCGCCAGCAGCTGGGACAGCAATCAGCCCCAGCATTTT. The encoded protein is CASSWDSNQPQHF.

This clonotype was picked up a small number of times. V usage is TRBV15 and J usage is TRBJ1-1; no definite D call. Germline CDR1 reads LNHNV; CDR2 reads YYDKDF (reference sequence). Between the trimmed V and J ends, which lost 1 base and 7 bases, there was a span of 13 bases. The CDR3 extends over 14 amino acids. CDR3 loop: CATSRVGANVEAFF. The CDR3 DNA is TGTGCCACCAGCAGAGTTGGTGCGAATGTTGAAGCTTTCTTT.

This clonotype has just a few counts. CDR3 residues: CASSRDASSYNSPLHF. The CDR3 DNA sequence: TGTGCCAGCAGCCGCGACGCTTCCTCCTATAATTCACCCCTCCACTTT. The rearrangement links TRBV14 to TRBJ1-6, with unresolved D. This CDR3 contains 16 residues. The ends were cut back, 4 bases at V and 0 bases at J, with 10 bases in the middle. From germline, CDR1 is SGHDN and CDR2 FVKESK.

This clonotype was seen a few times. CDR3 bases: TGCGCCAGCAGCCAACCCCTTCCTCGAGGGACCCAGTACTTC. Translating it yields CASSQPLPRGTQYF. The V call is TRBV4-1, the J call TRBJ2-5; no firm D call. This CDR3 has 14 amino acids. Trimming stripped 2 bases from V and 7 bases from J, with 14 bases between. The germline gives CDR1 MGHRA, CDR2 YSYEKL.

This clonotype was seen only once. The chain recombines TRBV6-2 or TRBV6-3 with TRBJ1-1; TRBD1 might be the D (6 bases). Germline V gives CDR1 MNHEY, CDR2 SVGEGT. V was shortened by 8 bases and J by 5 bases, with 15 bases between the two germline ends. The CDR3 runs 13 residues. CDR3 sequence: CASGPGVWTEAFF. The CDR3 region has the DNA TGTGCCAGCGGACCAGGGGTATGGACTGAAGCTTTCTTT.

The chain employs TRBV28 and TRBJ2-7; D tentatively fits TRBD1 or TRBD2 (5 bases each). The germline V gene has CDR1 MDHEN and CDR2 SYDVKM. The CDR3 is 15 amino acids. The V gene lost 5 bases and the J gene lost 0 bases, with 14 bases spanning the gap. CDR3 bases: TGTGCCAGCAGTCCCGAGTGGGACGGCTCCTACGAGCAGTACTTC. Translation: CASSPEWDGSYEQYF.

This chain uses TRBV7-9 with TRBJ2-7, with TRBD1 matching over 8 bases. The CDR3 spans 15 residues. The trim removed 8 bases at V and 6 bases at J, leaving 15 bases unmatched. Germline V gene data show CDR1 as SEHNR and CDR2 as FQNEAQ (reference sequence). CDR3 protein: CASGGPLDRAFEQYF. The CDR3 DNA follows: TGTGCCAGCGGAGGGCCCCTGGACAGGGCTTTCGAGCAGTACTTC.

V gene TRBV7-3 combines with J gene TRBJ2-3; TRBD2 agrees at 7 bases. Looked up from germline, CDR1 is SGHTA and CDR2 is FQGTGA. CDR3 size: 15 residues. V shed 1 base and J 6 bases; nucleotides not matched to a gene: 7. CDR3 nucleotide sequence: TGTGCCAGCAGCTTAAATGGCGGGAGTGGGGATACGCAGTATTTT. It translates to CASSLNGGSGDTQYF.

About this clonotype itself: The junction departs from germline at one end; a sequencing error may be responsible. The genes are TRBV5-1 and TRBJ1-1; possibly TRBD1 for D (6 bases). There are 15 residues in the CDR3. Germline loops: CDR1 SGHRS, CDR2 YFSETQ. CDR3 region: CASSADRLGGEGIIF. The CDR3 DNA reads TGCGCCAGCAGCGCGGACAGATTGGGGGGAGAGGGTATCATCTTT.

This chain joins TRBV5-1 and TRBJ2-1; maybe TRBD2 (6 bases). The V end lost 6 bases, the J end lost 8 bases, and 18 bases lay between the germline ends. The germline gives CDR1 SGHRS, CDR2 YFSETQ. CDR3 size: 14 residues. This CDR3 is CASMTGDSSDEQFF. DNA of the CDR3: TGCGCCAGCATGACGGGAGACTCCTCGGATGAGCAGTTCTTC. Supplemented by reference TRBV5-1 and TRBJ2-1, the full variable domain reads KAGVTQTPRYLIKTRGQQVTLSCSPISGHRSVSWYQQTPGQGLQFLFEYFSETQRNKGNFPGRFSGRQFSNSRSEMNVSTLELGDSALYLCASMTGDSSDEQFFGPGTRLTVL.

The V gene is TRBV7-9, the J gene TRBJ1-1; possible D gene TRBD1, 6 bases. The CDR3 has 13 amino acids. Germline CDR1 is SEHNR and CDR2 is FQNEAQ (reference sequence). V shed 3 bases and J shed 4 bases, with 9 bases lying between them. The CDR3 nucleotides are TGTGCCAGCAGCTTCGGGGGCGTCACTGAAGCTTTCTTT. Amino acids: CASSFGGVTEAFF.

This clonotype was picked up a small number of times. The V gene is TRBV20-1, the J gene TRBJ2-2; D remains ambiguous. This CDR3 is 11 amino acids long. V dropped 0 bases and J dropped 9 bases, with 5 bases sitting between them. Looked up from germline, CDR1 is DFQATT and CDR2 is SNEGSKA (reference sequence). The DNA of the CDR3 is TGCAGTGCTAGAGATTGGAGGGAGCTGTTTTTT. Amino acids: CSARDWRELFF.